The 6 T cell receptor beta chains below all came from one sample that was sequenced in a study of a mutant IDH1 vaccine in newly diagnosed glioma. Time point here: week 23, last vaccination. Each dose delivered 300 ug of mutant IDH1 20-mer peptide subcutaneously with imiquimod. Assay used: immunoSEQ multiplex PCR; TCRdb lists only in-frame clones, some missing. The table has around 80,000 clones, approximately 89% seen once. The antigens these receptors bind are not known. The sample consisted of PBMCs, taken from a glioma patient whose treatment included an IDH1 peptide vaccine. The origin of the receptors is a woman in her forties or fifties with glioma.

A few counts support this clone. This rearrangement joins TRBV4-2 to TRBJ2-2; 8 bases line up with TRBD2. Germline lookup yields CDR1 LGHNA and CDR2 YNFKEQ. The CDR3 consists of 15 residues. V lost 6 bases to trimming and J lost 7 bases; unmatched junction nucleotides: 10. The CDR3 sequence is CASRDYGREIGELFF. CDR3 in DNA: TGTGCCAGCAGGGACTACGGGAGGGAGATCGGGGAGCTGTTTTTT.

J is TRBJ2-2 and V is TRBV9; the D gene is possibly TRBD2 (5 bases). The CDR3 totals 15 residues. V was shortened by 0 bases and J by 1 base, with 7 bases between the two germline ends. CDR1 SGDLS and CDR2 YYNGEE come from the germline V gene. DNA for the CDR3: TGTGCCAGCAGCGTAGGAGCGGTGAACACCGGGGAGCTGTTTTTT. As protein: CASSVGAVNTGELFF.

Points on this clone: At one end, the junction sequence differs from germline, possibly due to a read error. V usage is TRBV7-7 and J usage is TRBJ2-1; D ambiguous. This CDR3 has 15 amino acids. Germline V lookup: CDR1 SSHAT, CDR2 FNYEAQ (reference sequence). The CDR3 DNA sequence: TGTGCTAGCAGCTCCACCCACGGGTCCTACAATGAGCAGTTCTTC. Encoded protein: CASSSTHGSYNEQFF.

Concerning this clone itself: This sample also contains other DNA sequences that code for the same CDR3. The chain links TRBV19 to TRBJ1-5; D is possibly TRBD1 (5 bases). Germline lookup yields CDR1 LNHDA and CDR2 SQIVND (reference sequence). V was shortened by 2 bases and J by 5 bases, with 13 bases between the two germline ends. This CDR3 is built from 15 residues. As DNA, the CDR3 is TGTGCCAGTAGTATACCGGGACGACCTGATCAGCCCCAGCATTTT. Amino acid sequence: CASSIPGRPDQPQHF.

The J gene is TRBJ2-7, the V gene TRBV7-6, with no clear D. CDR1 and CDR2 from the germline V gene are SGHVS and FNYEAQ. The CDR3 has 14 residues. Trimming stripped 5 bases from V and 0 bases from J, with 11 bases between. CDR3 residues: CASSVDPSSYEQYF. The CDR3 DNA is TGTGCCAGCAGCGTTGACCCGAGCTCCTACGAGCAGTACTTC.

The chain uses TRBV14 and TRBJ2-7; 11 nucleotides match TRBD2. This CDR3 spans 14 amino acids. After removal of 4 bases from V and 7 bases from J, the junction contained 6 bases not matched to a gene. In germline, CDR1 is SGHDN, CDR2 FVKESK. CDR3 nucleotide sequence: TGTGCCAGCAGCCGTAGCGGGAGGGCTAGGGAGCAGTACTTC. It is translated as CASSRSGRAREQYF.